These 13 T cell receptor beta chains share one sample of origin, sequenced in a study of post-analysis software for immune sequencing data. Unique molecular identifiers were built into the TCR beta cDNA libraries. Via MiXCR, TCRdb re-called the PCR reads, giving one row per CDR3 protein. This table has some 370,000 distinct CDR3 sequences, around 33% appearing once. Study outcomes and limitations: Five TRBV segments appeared more often in patients than in controls, and TRBV5-6, TRBV5-1 and TRBV20-1 were among these.

No antigen has been assigned to these receptors. The specimen was blood. The receptors here all came from a girl aged 5-17 years with multiple sclerosis.

This clonotype was counted a few times. The chain uses TRBV20-1 and TRBJ1-1; D is undetermined. Trimming cost V 5 bases and J 5 bases, with 18 bases left between them. The CDR3 covers 14 residues. Germline V gene data show CDR1 as DFQATT and CDR2 as SNEGSKA (reference sequence). The CDR3 region is CSAAPQVGLTEAFF. CDR3 coding DNA: TGCAGTGCTGCCCCTCAGGTGGGGTTGACTGAAGCTTTCTTT.

V is TRBV11-2 and J is TRBJ2-7; D gene ambiguous. Germline V CDR1 and CDR2: SGHAT, FQNNGV. This CDR3 has 13 amino acids. V lost 7 bases and J lost 0, with 10 bases in between. The CDR3 sequence is CASTETLSYEQYF. Written as DNA, the CDR3 is TGTGCCAGCACCGAGACCCTCTCCTACGAGCAGTACTTC. Drawing the rest from reference TRBV11-2 and TRBJ2-7, the complete variable domain is EAGVAQSPRYKIIEKRQSVAFWCNPISGHATLYWYQQILGQGPKLLIQFQNNGVVDDSQLPKDRFSAERLKGVDSTLKIQPAKLEDSAVYLCASTETLSYEQYFGPGTRLTVT.

V is TRBV3-1 and J is TRBJ1-4, with TRBD1 as a possible D gene (5 bases). Trimming left V 4 bases short and J 8 bases short, with 11 bases between. The CDR3 spans 13 residues. Germline CDR1 is LGHDT and CDR2 is YNNKEL (reference sequence). The CDR3 reads CASSLRQREKLFF. The CDR3 DNA is TGTGCCAGCAGCCTCAGACAGCGCGAAAAACTGTTTTTT.

V is TRBV6-6 and J is TRBJ2-7; D gene uncertain. Germline V gene sequence: CDR1 MNHNY, CDR2 SVGAGI (reference sequence). The length of the CDR3 is 17 residues. The ends were cut back, 0 bases at V and 2 bases at J, with 17 bases in the middle. The CDR3 nucleotides read TGTGCCAGCAGTTACTCGGCGGAGTTTGGTTCCCCCTACGAGCAGTACTTC. Translation: CASSYSAEFGSPYEQYF.

There are a few counts of this clonotype. The J gene is TRBJ1-6, the V gene TRBV4-2; D is undetermined. Trimming took off 0 bases at V and 7 bases at J, with 4 bases between the two ends. CDR1 is LGHNA and CDR2 is YNFKEQ in the germline V gene. The length of the CDR3 is 13 residues. The CDR3 spells CASSQEGNSPLHF. In nucleotides, the CDR3 is TGTGCCAGCAGCCAAGAAGGAAATTCACCCCTCCACTTT.

This clonotype was seen more than once but under ten times. The chain couples TRBV7-9 to TRBJ2-5, with a tentative D call TRBD2 (5 bases). This CDR3 comprises 14 residues. Between the trimmed V and J ends, which lost 0 bases and 11 bases, there was a span of 16 bases. CDR1 SEHNR and CDR2 FQNEAQ come from the germline V gene (reference sequence). CDR3 nucleotide sequence: TGTGCCAGCAGCTTAGCGGGAGTAGGGTCTGAGCAGTACTTC. Translation: CASSLAGVGSEQYF.

This clonotype was seen ten or more times. The CDR3 bases are TGCAGTGCTAGGGCCTCGGTCCAAGAGACCCAGTACTTC. It translates to CSARASVQETQYF. The V gene is TRBV20-1, the J gene TRBJ2-5; the D is unclear. The CDR3 covers 13 residues. Germline CDR1 and CDR2: DFQATT and SNEGSKA (reference sequence). Trimming shortened V by 3 bases and J by 1 base, and 9 bases separated the two germline ends.

This clonotype has a handful of counts. The chain uses TRBV29-1 and TRBJ2-7; 10 bases are a match to TRBD2. The CDR3 extends over 15 amino acids. V lost 0 bases to trimming and J lost 7 bases; unmatched junction nucleotides: 9. The germline gives CDR1 SQVTM, CDR2 ANQGSEA. CDR3 sequence reads: CSVEDGSGGPGEQYF. The DNA of the CDR3 is TGCAGCGTTGAAGATGGTAGCGGGGGGCCGGGGGAGCAGTACTTC.

The genes are TRBV14 and TRBJ2-1, with 7 bases identical to TRBD1. CDR3 size: 16 residues. Germline CDR1 reads SGHDN; CDR2 reads FVKESK. V lost 2 bases, J lost 0 bases, and 4 bases stayed unmatched. The CDR3 here is CASSQYRGYSYNEQFF. DNA for the CDR3: TGTGCCAGCAGCCAATACAGGGGCTACTCCTACAATGAGCAGTTCTTC.

This clonotype was detected a few times. V is TRBV4-1 and J is TRBJ1-2; D is possibly TRBD1 (6 bases). The CDR3 runs to 17 residues. From germline, CDR1 is MGHRA and CDR2 YSYEKL. V was shortened by 1 base and J by 6 bases, with 21 bases between the two germline ends. In nucleotides, the CDR3 is TGCGCCAGCAGCCAAGTGAGCCGGGGGCCGGGGCCTAATGGCTACACCTTC. This gives the protein CASSQVSRGPGPNGYTF.

The V call is TRBV6-5, the J call TRBJ2-3, with 7 bases matching TRBD2. Germline-derived CDR1 and CDR2 are MNHEY and SVGAGI. With V trimmed by 2 bases and J by 5 bases, 10 bases remained unmatched. The CDR3 covers 16 residues. In DNA form, the CDR3 reads TGTGCCAGCAGTTACGATTCCGGGGGGACCGGAGATACGCAGTATTTT. It specifies CASSYDSGGTGDTQYF.

This clonotype was seen more than once but under ten times. The rearrangement uses TRBV24-1 and TRBJ1-5; D is ambiguous. CDR3 length: 14 amino acids. Trimming left V 1 base short and J 3 bases short, with 6 bases between. CDR1 is KGHDR and CDR2 is SFDVKD in the germline V gene. The CDR3 region has the DNA TGTGCCACCAGTGATTTCTCAGCCAATCAGCCCCAGCATTTT. Amino acid sequence: CATSDFSANQPQHF.

This clonotype was seen many times. CDR3 amino acids: CASSLGTYNEQFF. The CDR3 bases are TGTGCCAGCAGCTTAGGGACCTACAATGAGCAGTTCTTC. The chain has TRBV7-2 and TRBJ2-1; D gene ambiguous. V was trimmed by 1 base and J by 2 bases, leaving 3 bases between them. The CDR3 has 13 residues. Germline CDR1 reads SGHTA; CDR2 reads FQGNSA.